Listed below are T cell receptor beta chains from one sample, sequenced in a study of graft-versus-host responses after intestinal transplantation. TCRdb keeps only in-frame clones here, not all; method: immunoSEQ multiplex PCR. The data show some 11,000 clones, under 40% seen once. Sequencing was performed on alloreactive CD4+ T cells from a mixed lymphocyte reaction culture, taken before transplantation. Every receptor here comes from a human patient who was an organ donor for intestinal transplantation. Each CDR3 is given with its conserved first and last residue. D genes are given only for firm matches. A row's size may be missing; if present it is once, few, many or a size class.

D gene: TRBD1
J gene: TRBJ1-5
CDR3 length: 15
V gene: TRBV30
clone size: -
CDR3 DNA: TGTGCCTGGAGTACGGGAAACAGGGGGAGCCAGCCCCAGCATTTT
CDR3 protein: CAWSTGNRGSQPQHF

D gene: -
J gene: TRBJ2-3
CDR3 length: 13
V gene: TRBV9
clone size: once
CDR3 DNA: TGTGCCAGCAGCGTAGCGGGGACAGATACGCAGTATTTT
CDR3 protein: CASSVAGTDTQYF

D gene: -
J gene: TRBJ2-3
CDR3 length: 16
V gene: TRBV9
clone size: -
CDR3 DNA: TGTGCCAGCAGCGTACGAGGGTTGGGAAGCACAGATACGCAGTATTTT
CDR3 protein: CASSVRGLGSTDTQYF

D gene: -
J gene: TRBJ1-2
CDR3 length: 16
V gene: TRBV4-3
clone size: few
CDR3 DNA: TGCGCCAGCAGCCCAGGACCGGAACAGGGTAGGAAAGGCTACACCTTC
CDR3 protein: CASSPGPEQGRKGYTF

D gene: TRBD2
J gene: TRBJ2-2
CDR3 length: 15
V gene: TRBV5-4
clone size: few
CDR3 DNA: TGTGCCAGCAGCTCGGGCGGGGGTGGAACCGGGGAGCTGTTTTTT
CDR3 protein: CASSSGGGGTGELFF

D gene: TRBD1
J gene: TRBJ1-2
CDR3 length: 16
V gene: TRBV19
clone size: -
CDR3 DNA: TGTGCCAGTACCTCAAACCCCGACAGGGGACTCTATGGCTACACCTTC
CDR3 protein: CASTSNPDRGLYGYTF

D gene: TRBD2
J gene: TRBJ2-3
CDR3 length: 13
V gene: TRBV10-2
clone size: -
CDR3 DNA: TGCGCCAGTGGGGGGGGTCTCGCAGATACGCAGTATTTT
CDR3 protein: CASGGGLADTQYF

D gene: TRBD2
J gene: TRBJ2-3
CDR3 length: 14
V gene: TRBV5-1
clone size: -
CDR3 DNA: TGCGCCAGCAGGCGGGGGGCTATGACAGATACGCAGTATTTT
CDR3 protein: CASRRGAMTDTQYF

D gene: -
J gene: TRBJ2-7
CDR3 length: 16
V gene: TRBV4-3
clone size: few
CDR3 DNA: TGCGCCAGCAGCCAAGATCGGACACTACAAAACTACGAGCAGTACTTC
CDR3 protein: CASSQDRTLQNYEQYF

D gene: -
J gene: TRBJ1-2
CDR3 length: 14
V gene: TRBV9
clone size: -
CDR3 DNA: TGTGCCAGCAGCGTAAATAGAGAGCGAAGCGGCTACACCTTC
CDR3 protein: CASSVNRERSGYTF

D gene: -
J gene: TRBJ2-7
CDR3 length: 13
V gene: TRBV1
clone size: few
CDR3 DNA: TGCACCAGCAGCCAAGACAGTCCCTACGAGCAGTACTTC
CDR3 protein: CTSSQDSPYEQYF

D gene: -
J gene: TRBJ2-7
CDR3 length: 10
V gene: TRBV5-6
clone size: -
CDR3 DNA: TGTGCCAGCAGCTTTATTAATCCGTACTTC
CDR3 protein: CASSFINPYF

D gene: -
J gene: TRBJ2-1
CDR3 length: 14
V gene: TRBV11-2
clone size: -
CDR3 DNA: TGTGCCAGCAGCTTAGTACGCGGATACAATGAGCAGTTCTTC
CDR3 protein: CASSLVRGYNEQFF

D gene: -
J gene: TRBJ1-4
CDR3 length: 15
V gene: TRBV19
clone size: -
CDR3 DNA: TGTGCCAGTAGCGTGCGAACAGGAACTAATGAAAAACTGTTTTTT
CDR3 protein: CASSVRTGTNEKLFF

D gene: -
J gene: TRBJ1-2
CDR3 length: 15
V gene: TRBV6-5
clone size: -
CDR3 DNA: TGTGCCAGCAGTTACTTTAGGGGCGAAGACTATGGCTACACCTTC
CDR3 protein: CASSYFRGEDYGYTF

D gene: TRBD1
J gene: TRBJ2-7
CDR3 length: 18
V gene: TRBV10-3
clone size: -
CDR3 DNA: TGTGCCATCACCCCACGGGCCCCAACAGGGGGTAGTATCCACGAGCAGTACTTC
CDR3 protein: CAITPRAPTGGSIHEQYF

D gene: -
J gene: TRBJ2-5
CDR3 length: 13
V gene: TRBV7-6
clone size: few
CDR3 DNA: TGTGCCAGCAGCTTAGTTTTCGGTGAGACCCAGTACTTC
CDR3 protein: CASSLVFGETQYF

D gene: -
J gene: TRBJ1-4
CDR3 length: 12
V gene: TRBV18
clone size: few
CDR3 DNA: TGTGCCAGCTCACAGGGGCCCGAAAAACTGTTTTTT
CDR3 protein: CASSQGPEKLFF

D gene: TRBD2
J gene: TRBJ2-5
CDR3 length: 17
V gene: TRBV28
clone size: -
CDR3 DNA: TGTGCCAGCAGCCCCACTCGACTAGCGGGGGGGTTCAAGACCCAGTACTTC
CDR3 protein: CASSPTRLAGGFKTQYF

D gene: -
J gene: TRBJ2-1
CDR3 length: 13
V gene: TRBV19
clone size: -
CDR3 DNA: TGTGCCAGTAGTATAGGACGGAGTGATGAGCAGTTCTTC
CDR3 protein: CASSIGRSDEQFF

D gene: -
J gene: TRBJ1-1
CDR3 length: 20
V gene: TRBV4-1
clone size: medium-sized
CDR3 DNA: TGCGCCAGCAGCCAAGATTCTTTTGTGGCAGGGCCAAGGGGGAAAACTGAAGCTTTCTTT
CDR3 protein: CASSQDSFVAGPRGKTEAFF

D gene: -
J gene: TRBJ2-7
CDR3 length: 13
V gene: TRBV28
clone size: -
CDR3 DNA: TGTGCCAGCAGTCGCAGGGGTATCTACGAGCAGTACTTC
CDR3 protein: CASSRRGIYEQYF

D gene: -
J gene: TRBJ2-2
CDR3 length: 14
V gene: TRBV7-9
clone size: few
CDR3 DNA: TGTGCCAGCAGCCGACGGGGAGCTGGCGGGGAGCTGTTTTTT
CDR3 protein: CASSRRGAGGELFF

D gene: TRBD2
J gene: TRBJ2-2
CDR3 length: 19
V gene: TRBV11-2
clone size: few
CDR3 DNA: TGTGCCAGCAGCTACAGACCAGTTGGGGCGGGGGAAAGAACCGGGGAGCTGTTTTTT
CDR3 protein: CASSYRPVGAGERTGELFF

D gene: TRBD1
J gene: TRBJ2-7
CDR3 length: 15
V gene: TRBV6-5
clone size: few
CDR3 DNA: TGTGCCAGCAGTTCAAGAGGGACAGGGCACTACGAGCAGTACTTC
CDR3 protein: CASSSRGTGHYEQYF

D gene: TRBD1
J gene: TRBJ2-3
CDR3 length: 16
V gene: TRBV11-1
clone size: -
CDR3 DNA: TGTGCCAGCAGCTCCGGGACAGGGCTAACGACAGATACGCAGTATTTT
CDR3 protein: CASSSGTGLTTDTQYF

D gene: TRBD2
J gene: TRBJ2-5
CDR3 length: 14
V gene: TRBV5-4
clone size: -
CDR3 DNA: TGTGTCAGCAGCTGGCGGGGGGGCTCCTCGGCTCAGTACTTC
CDR3 protein: CVSSWRGGSSAQYF

D gene: -
J gene: TRBJ2-2
CDR3 length: 15
V gene: TRBV18
clone size: -
CDR3 DNA: TGTGCCAGCTCACAACAGGGAAGGAACACCGGGGAGCTGTTTTTT
CDR3 protein: CASSQQGRNTGELFF

D gene: -
J gene: TRBJ1-5
CDR3 length: 16
V gene: TRBV25-1
clone size: -
CDR3 DNA: TGTGCCAGCAGTGAAGGCTCAGGGCTGAGCAATCAGCCCCAGCATTTT
CDR3 protein: CASSEGSGLSNQPQHF

D gene: -
J gene: TRBJ2-7
CDR3 length: 19
V gene: TRBV4-3
clone size: few
CDR3 DNA: TGCGCCAGCAGCCGAAAGATCCCAGGGGCCATCGATATTCCCTACGAGCAGTACTTC
CDR3 protein: CASSRKIPGAIDIPYEQYF

D gene: -
J gene: TRBJ2-3
CDR3 length: 14
V gene: TRBV14
clone size: -
CDR3 DNA: TGTGCCAGCAGCCAAGCAAAACGGTACGATACGCAGTATTTT
CDR3 protein: CASSQAKRYDTQYF

D gene: -
J gene: TRBJ1-2
CDR3 length: 22
V gene: TRBV21-1
clone size: medium-sized
CDR3 DNA: -
CDR3 protein: CASSKVGQGARSGDEANYGYTF

D gene: TRBD2
J gene: TRBJ2-5
CDR3 length: 16
V gene: TRBV5-6
clone size: -
CDR3 DNA: TGTGCCAGCAGCTTTGGGACCCTTGCGGGGGTGGAGACCCAGTACTTC
CDR3 protein: CASSFGTLAGVETQYF

D gene: TRBD2
J gene: TRBJ2-1
CDR3 length: 19
V gene: TRBV4-3
clone size: few
CDR3 DNA: TGCGCCAGCAGCCAAGATCCCCCCGCGACTAGCGGCGAATACAATGAGCAGTTCTTC
CDR3 protein: CASSQDPPATSGEYNEQFF

D gene: TRBD1
J gene: TRBJ2-7
CDR3 length: 13
V gene: TRBV5-1
clone size: few
CDR3 DNA: TGCGCCAGCAGCCCGTTGTCCGGGGACAGGGGCCTGTTC
CDR3 protein: CASSPLSGDRGLF